The next 17 T cell receptor beta chains were all read from a single sample in a study of CD8+CD57+ T cells in acquired aplastic anemia. Profiling that covered TCR beta VDJ and CDR3 relied on genomic DNA as its template. One entry per CDR3 protein results from TCRdb running MiXCR on the reads. The sample lists more than 150,000 distinct CDR3 sequences, almost 50% occurring once. Patients selected for sequencing had displayed CD8+CD57+ cell expansion by flow cytometry. The sample was sorted CD4+, CD8+, or CD8+CD57+ T cells (not recorded which) from PBMCs. Receptors were obtained from a human donor with aplastic anemia.

A note on this clonotype: Germline and junction disagree at one end, which may indicate a read error. This chain links TRBV11-1 with TRBJ2-5; 11 nucleotides line up with TRBD2. This CDR3 has 17 residues. CDR1 and CDR2 (germline): SGHAT, FQDESV (reference sequence). The CDR3 sequence: CASGFLVGTSGQETQYF. CDR3 in DNA: TGTGCCAGCGGCTTTCTGGTCGGGACTAGCGGCCAAGAGACCCAGTACTTC.

The rearrangement uses TRBV20-1 and TRBJ1-5; D not certain. Trimming took 3 bases from V and 9 from J, leaving 9 bases between them. The CDR3 totals 11 residues. The V gene's germline CDR1 is DFQATT and CDR2 SNEGSKA (reference sequence). CDR3 sequence (DNA): TGCAGTGCTAGGCTCATCCGGCCCCAGCATTTT. It specifies CSARLIRPQHF.

The V call is TRBV5-1, the J call TRBJ2-7; TRBD1 matches 8 bases. Germline V gives CDR1 SGHRS, CDR2 YFSETQ. V lost 4 bases to trimming and J lost 6 bases; unmatched junction nucleotides: 6. The CDR3 runs 13 residues. CDR3 region: CASSTETGAEQYF. CDR3 DNA sequence: TGCGCCAGCAGCACCGAGACAGGGGCCGAGCAGTACTTC. Together with reference TRBV5-1 and TRBJ2-7, the CDR3 gives the full variable domain: KAGVTQTPRYLIKTRGQQVTLSCSPISGHRSVSWYQQTPGQGLQFLFEYFSETQRNKGNFPGRFSGRQFSNSRSEMNVSTLELGDSALYLCASSTETGAEQYFGPGTRLTVT.

V gene TRBV19 combines with J gene TRBJ1-2, with D maybe TRBD1 (5 bases). The CDR3 runs 13 residues. The germline V and J ends were trimmed by 10 bases and 7 bases, with 19 bases remaining between them. The germline gives CDR1 LNHDA, CDR2 SQIVND (reference sequence). CDR3 loop: CATLGTSFFGYTF. In DNA, the CDR3 is TGTGCCACACTTGGGACTTCATTTTTTGGCTACACCTTC.

This clonotype has a count of ten or more. The chain recombines TRBV11-2 with TRBJ1-2; D might be TRBD1 (5 bases). From germline, CDR1 is SGHAT and CDR2 FQNNGV. Trimming pared 4 bases from V and 2 bases from J, leaving 14 bases between. The CDR3 spans 15 residues. The CDR3 DNA reads as TGTGCCAGCAGCTCCCTCTGGAGGGGAAACTATGGCTACACCTTC. This encodes CASSSLWRGNYGYTF.

V usage is TRBV20-1 and J usage is TRBJ2-5; possible D gene TRBD2, 5 bases. V was pared by 2 bases and J by 2 bases, with 12 bases between. The CDR3 is 14 amino acids. The V gene's germline CDR1 is DFQATT and CDR2 SNEGSKA (reference sequence). The CDR3 nucleotides read TGCAGTGCTAGACGGCGTCGGGAACAAGAGACCCAGTACTTC. This gives the protein CSARRRREQETQYF.

The chain couples TRBV12-5 to TRBJ2-1; D remains unclear. The V gene lost 2 bases and the J gene lost 9 bases, with 8 bases spanning the gap. Germline CDR1 is LGHNT and CDR2 is FRNRAP. This CDR3 contains 12 residues. CDR3 protein: CASGLPLTEQFF. The CDR3 region has the DNA TGTGCTAGTGGTTTGCCCCTAACTGAGCAGTTCTTC.

At least ten counts were recorded for this clonotype. The V call is TRBV5-1, the J call TRBJ2-5; TRBD2 agrees at 8 bases. CDR1 is SGHRS, CDR2 YFSETQ, per germline. The V and J ends lost 0 bases and 3 bases, in that order; junction bases with no gene match: 1. The length of the CDR3 is 14 residues. CDR3 residues: CASSLAGGEETQYF. The CDR3 DNA sequence: TGCGCCAGCAGCTTGGCGGGGGGGGAAGAGACCCAGTACTTC.

This clonotype was counted many times. The chain has TRBV2 and TRBJ2-3, with a weak D call TRBD1 (6 bases). CDR3 size: 14 residues. Trimming shortened V by 6 bases and J by 2 bases, and 12 bases separated the two germline ends. Germline values: CDR1 SNHLY, CDR2 FYNNEI. In DNA form, the CDR3 reads TGTGCCAGCAGCCAGGGGCAAAACACAGATACGCAGTATTTT. It specifies CASSQGQNTDTQYF. The full variable domain, rest sourced from reference TRBV2 and TRBJ2-3, is EPEVTQTPSHQVTQMGQEVILRCVPISNHLYFYWYRQILGQKVEFLVSFYNNEISEKSEIFDDQFSVERPDGSNFTLKIRSTKLEDSAMYFCASSQGQNTDTQYFGPGTRLTVL.

The gene calls are TRBV10-2 and TRBJ2-3, with 8 bases that match TRBD2. V lost 0 bases to trimming and J lost 1 base; unmatched junction nucleotides: 0. Germline V gene sequence: CDR1 WSHSY, CDR2 SAAADI. This CDR3 is built from 15 residues. The chain's CDR3 is CASSESSGGTDTQYF. CDR3 coding DNA: TGCGCCAGCAGTGAGTCTAGCGGGGGCACAGATACGCAGTATTTT.

This clonotype was counted many times. The V call is TRBV4-2, the J call TRBJ1-5; 10 bases line up with TRBD1. The CDR3 is 21 residues long. From germline, CDR1 is LGHNA and CDR2 YNFKEQ. Germline trimming cut 4 bases from V and 2 bases from J; bases unmatched to any gene: 20. The CDR3: CASSPHLIAGTGVWGNQPQHF. CDR3 nucleotides: TGTGCCAGCAGCCCTCACCTTATTGCCGGGACAGGGGTGTGGGGCAATCAGCCCCAGCATTTT.

The genes are TRBV5-4 and TRBJ2-5; D is perhaps TRBD1 or TRBD2 (5 bases each). Germline CDR1 is SGHNT and CDR2 is YYREEE (reference sequence). This CDR3 spans 13 amino acids. V lost 4 bases, J lost 7 bases, and 14 bases lay in between. The CDR3 DNA reads as TGTGCCAGCAGCATCTCGGTCGGGGCGACCCAGTACTTC. This translates into CASSISVGATQYF.

This clonotype was counted at least ten times. The chain carries TRBV5-6 and TRBJ2-6; TRBD1 is a possible D gene (6 bases). CDR3 length: 17 amino acids. The germline V and J ends were trimmed by 1 base and 0 bases, with 11 bases remaining between them. CDR1 SGHDT and CDR2 YYEEEE come from the germline V gene. DNA for the CDR3: TGTGCCAGCAGCTTGATGGGACAATACTCTGGGGCCAACGTCCTGACTTTC. Protein product: CASSLMGQYSGANVLTF.

This chain links TRBV5-1 with TRBJ2-5; TRBD1 aligns across 12 bases. J lost 4 bases, V lost 4 bases, and 5 bases had no gene match. The CDR3 has 15 residues. In germline, CDR1 is SGHRS, CDR2 YFSETQ. CDR3 sequence reads: CASSTGTGGRETQYF. The CDR3 DNA reads as TGCGCCAGCAGCACCGGGACAGGGGGCCGAGAGACCCAGTACTTC.

This clonotype appeared many times. This chain links TRBV12-3 or TRBV12-4 with TRBJ2-1, with 11 bases that match TRBD2. The junction had 9 bases not matched to a gene; V was cut back by 2 bases and J by 6 bases. This CDR3 comprises 17 residues. Here the CDR3 reads CASSLQLGTSGRNEQFF. The DNA of the CDR3 is TGTGCCAGCAGTTTACAGTTGGGGACTAGCGGACGCAATGAGCAGTTCTTC.

This clonotype was counted ten times or more. The J gene is TRBJ1-1, the V gene TRBV19, with 9 bases matching TRBD1. The CDR3 length is 16 residues. Germline V gene lookup returns CDR1 LNHDA and CDR2 SQIVND (reference sequence). The V segment lost 5 bases and the J segment 5 bases; nucleotides outside the gene matches: 12. CDR3 coding DNA: TGTGCCAGTAGTGAGGGGACAGGGAGGAGAGGGACTGAAGCTTTCTTT. Amino acids: CASSEGTGRRGTEAFF.

There are a few counts of this clonotype. The chain joins TRBV28 to TRBJ1-1, with D uncertain. CDR3 size: 13 residues. Germline V gene lookup returns CDR1 MDHEN and CDR2 SYDVKM. V was clipped by 8 bases and J by 2 bases, with 12 bases between them. The CDR3 spells CASVLPINTEAFF. In nucleotides, the CDR3 is TGTGCCAGCGTCCTACCGATTAACACTGAAGCTTTCTTT.